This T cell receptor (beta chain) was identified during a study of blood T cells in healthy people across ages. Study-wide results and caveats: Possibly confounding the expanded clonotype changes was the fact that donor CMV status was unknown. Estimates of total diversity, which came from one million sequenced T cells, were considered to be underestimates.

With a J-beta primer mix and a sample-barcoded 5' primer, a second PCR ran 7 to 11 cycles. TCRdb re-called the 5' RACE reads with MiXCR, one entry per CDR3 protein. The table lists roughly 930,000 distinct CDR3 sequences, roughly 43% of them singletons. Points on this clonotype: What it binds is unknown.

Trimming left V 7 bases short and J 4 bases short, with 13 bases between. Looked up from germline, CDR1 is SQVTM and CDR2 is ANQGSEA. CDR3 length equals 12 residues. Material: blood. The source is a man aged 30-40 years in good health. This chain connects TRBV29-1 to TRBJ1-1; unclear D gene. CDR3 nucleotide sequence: TGCAGCGCTGACCGGCCCCCCACTGAAGCTTTCTTT. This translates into CSADRPPTEAFF.